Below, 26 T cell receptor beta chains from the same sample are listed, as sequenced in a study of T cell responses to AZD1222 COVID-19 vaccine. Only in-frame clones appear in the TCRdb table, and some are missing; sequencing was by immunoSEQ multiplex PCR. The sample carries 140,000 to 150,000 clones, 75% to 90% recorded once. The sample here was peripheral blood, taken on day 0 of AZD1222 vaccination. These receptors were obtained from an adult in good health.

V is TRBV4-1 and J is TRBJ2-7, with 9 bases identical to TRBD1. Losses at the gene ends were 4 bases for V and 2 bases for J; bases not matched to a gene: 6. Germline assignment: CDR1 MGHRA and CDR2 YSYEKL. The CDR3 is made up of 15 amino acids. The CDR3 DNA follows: TGCGCCAGCAGCCCGGGACAGGGTGGAGCCTACGAGCAGTACTTC. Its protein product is CASSPGQGGAYEQYF.

The CDR3 reads CASSVGTGTYGYTF. CDR3 nucleotides: TGCGCCAGCAGCGTGGGGACAGGGACCTATGGCTACACCTTC. The gene calls are TRBV5-1 and TRBJ1-2; 9 nucleotides line up with TRBD1. The V segment lost 4 bases and the J segment 4 bases; nucleotides outside the gene matches: 5. This CDR3 region has 14 residues. Germline CDR1 and CDR2: SGHRS and YFSETQ.

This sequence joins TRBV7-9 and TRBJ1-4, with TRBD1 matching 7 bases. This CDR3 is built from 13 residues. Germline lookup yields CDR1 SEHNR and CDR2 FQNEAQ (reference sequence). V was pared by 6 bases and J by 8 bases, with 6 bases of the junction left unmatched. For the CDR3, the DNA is TGTGCCAGCAGGGACAGGCAGCGGGAAAAACTGTTTTTT. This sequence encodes CASRDRQREKLFF.

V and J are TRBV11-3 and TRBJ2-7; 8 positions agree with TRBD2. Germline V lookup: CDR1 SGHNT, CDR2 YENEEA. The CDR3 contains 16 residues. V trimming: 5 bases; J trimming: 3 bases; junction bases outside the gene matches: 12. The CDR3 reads CASSPRVLAGLYEQYF. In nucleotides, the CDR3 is TGTGCCAGCAGCCCGCGAGTTCTAGCGGGTCTCTACGAGCAGTACTTC. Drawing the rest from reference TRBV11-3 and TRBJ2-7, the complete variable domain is EAGVVQSPRYKIIEKKQPVAFWCNPISGHNTLYWYLQNLGQGPELLIRYENEEAVDDSQLPKDRFSAERLKGVDSTLKIQPAELGDSAVYLCASSPRVLAGLYEQYFGPGTRLTVT.

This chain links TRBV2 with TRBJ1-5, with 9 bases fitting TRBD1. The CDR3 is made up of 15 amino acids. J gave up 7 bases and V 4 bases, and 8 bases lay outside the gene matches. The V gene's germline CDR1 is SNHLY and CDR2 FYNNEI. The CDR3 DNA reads TGTGCCAGCAGTGTTGAAACAGGGGGCGGGCAGCCCCAGCATTTT. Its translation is CASSVETGGGQPQHF.

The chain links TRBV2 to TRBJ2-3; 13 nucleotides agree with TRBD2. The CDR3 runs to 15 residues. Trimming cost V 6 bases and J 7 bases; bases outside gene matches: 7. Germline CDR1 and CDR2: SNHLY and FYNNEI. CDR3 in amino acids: CASSPGGLAGNTQYF. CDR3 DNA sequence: TGTGCCAGCAGCCCAGGGGGACTAGCGGGAAATACGCAGTATTTT.

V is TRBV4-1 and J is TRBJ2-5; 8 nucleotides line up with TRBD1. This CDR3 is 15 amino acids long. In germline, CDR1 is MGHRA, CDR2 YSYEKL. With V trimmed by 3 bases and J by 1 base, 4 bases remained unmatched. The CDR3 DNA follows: TGCGCCAGCAGCCAGGACGGACAGGGCCAAGAGACCCAGTACTTC. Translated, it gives CASSQDGQGQETQYF.

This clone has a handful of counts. For the CDR3, the DNA is TGCGCCAGCAGCTTGTCGCCTTACTCTGGAAACACCATATATTTT. Translating it yields CASSLSPYSGNTIYF. This chain links TRBV5-1 with TRBJ1-3; D is unclear. The V and J ends lost 1 base and 0 bases respectively, with 8 bases between them. There are 15 residues in the CDR3. Germline loops: CDR1 SGHRS, CDR2 YFSETQ.

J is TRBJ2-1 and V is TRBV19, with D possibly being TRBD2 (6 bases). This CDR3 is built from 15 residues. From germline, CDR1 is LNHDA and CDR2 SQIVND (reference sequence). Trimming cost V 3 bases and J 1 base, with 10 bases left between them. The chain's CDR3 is CASSIPGTSYNEQFF. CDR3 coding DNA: TGTGCCAGTAGTATTCCCGGGACTTCCTACAATGAGCAGTTCTTC.

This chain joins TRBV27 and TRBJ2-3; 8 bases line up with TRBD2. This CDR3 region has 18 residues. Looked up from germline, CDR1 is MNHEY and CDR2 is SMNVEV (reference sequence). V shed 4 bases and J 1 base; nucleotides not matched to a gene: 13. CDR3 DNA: TGTGCCAGCAGTTCCTTACGGGGGGGGGCCACCGGCACAGATACGCAGTATTTT. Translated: CASSSLRGGATGTDTQYF.

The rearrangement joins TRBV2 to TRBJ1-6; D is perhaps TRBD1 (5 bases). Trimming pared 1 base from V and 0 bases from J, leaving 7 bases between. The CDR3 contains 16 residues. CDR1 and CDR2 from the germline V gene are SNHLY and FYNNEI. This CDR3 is CASSEEGSSYNSPLHF. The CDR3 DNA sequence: TGTGCCAGCAGTGAAGAGGGGAGCTCCTATAATTCACCCCTCCACTTT.

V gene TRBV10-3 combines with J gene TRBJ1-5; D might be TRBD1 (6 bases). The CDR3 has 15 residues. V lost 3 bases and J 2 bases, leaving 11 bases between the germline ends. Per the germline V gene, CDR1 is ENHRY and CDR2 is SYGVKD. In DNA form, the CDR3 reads TGTGCCATCAGTGAAACAGGGAGCGGCAATCAGCCCCAGCATTTT. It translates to CAISETGSGNQPQHF.

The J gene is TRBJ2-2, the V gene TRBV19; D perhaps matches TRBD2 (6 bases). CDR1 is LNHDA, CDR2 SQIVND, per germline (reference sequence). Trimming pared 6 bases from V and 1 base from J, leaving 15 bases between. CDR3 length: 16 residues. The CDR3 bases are TGTGCCAGTAGCTCTGGGGACTCCCTGAACACCGGGGAGCTGTTTTTT. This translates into CASSSGDSLNTGELFF.

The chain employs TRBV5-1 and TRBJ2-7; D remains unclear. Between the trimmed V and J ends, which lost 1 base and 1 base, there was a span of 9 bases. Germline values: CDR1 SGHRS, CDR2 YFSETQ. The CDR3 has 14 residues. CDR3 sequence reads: CASSLLLPSYEQYF. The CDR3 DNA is TGCGCCAGCAGCTTGCTGCTCCCGTCCTACGAGCAGTACTTC.

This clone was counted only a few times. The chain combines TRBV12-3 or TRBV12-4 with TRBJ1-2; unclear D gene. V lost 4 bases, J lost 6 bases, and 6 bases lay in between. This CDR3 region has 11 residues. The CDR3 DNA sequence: TGTGCCAGCAGTTCAGAGAATGGCTACACCTTC. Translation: CASSSENGYTF.

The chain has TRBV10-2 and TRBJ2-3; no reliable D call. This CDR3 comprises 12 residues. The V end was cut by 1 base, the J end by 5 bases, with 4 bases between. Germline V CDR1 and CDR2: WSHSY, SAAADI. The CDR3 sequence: CASSEYEDTQYF. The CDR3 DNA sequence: TGCGCCAGCAGTGAGTACGAAGATACGCAGTATTTT.

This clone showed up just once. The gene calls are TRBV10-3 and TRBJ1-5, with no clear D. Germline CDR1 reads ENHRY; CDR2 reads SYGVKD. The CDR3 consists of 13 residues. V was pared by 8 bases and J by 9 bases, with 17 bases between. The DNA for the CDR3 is TGTGCCATCCGGGATCCAGGCCCAGGGCCCCAGCATTTT. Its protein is CAIRDPGPGPQHF.

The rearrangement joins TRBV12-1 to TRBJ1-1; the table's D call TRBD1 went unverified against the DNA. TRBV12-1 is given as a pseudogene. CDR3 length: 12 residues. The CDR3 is CASSFRRYEAFF. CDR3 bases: TGTGCCAGCAGCTTCCGCAGGTATGAAGCTTTCTTT.

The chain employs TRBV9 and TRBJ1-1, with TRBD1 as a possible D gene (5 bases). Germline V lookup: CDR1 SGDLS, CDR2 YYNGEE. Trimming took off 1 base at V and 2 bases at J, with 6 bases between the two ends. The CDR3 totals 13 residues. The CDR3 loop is CASSVQGNTEAFF. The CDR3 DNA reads TGTGCCAGCAGCGTACAGGGTAACACTGAAGCTTTCTTT.

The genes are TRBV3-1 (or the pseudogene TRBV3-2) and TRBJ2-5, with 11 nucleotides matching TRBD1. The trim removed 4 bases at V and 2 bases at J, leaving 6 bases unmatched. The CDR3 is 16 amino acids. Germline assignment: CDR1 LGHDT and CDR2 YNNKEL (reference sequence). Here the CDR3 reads CASSRVGTGGQETQYF. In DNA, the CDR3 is TGTGCCAGCAGCCGTGTAGGGACAGGGGGTCAAGAGACCCAGTACTTC.

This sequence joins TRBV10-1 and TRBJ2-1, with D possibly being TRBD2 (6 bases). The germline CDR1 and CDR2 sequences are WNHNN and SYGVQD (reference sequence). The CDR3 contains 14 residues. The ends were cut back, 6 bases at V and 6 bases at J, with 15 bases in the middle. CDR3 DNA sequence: TGCGCCAGCAGCCGGGACTTCCCTTCCAATGAGCAGTTCTTC. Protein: CASSRDFPSNEQFF.

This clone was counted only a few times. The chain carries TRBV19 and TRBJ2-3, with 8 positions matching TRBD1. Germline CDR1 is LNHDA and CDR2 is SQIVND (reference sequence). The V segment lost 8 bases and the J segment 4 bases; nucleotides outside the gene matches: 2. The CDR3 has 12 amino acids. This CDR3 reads CASRTGSDTQYF. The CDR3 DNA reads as TGTGCCAGTCGGACAGGGTCAGATACGCAGTATTTT.

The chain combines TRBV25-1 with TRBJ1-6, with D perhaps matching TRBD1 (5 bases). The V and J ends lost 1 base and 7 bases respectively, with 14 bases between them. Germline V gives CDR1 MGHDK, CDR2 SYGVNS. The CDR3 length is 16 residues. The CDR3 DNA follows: TGTGCCAGCAGTGAATTTCGCGGGCAGGGAAATTCACCCCTCCACTTT. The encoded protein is CASSEFRGQGNSPLHF.

CDR3 DNA sequence: TGCGCCAGCAGCTTGGATGGAGGGGTAGTTTCTGGGGCCAACGTCCTGACTTTC. Translating it yields CASSLDGGVVSGANVLTF. This chain connects TRBV5-1 to TRBJ2-6, with D possibly matching TRBD2 (6 bases). The CDR3 has 18 residues. CDR1 and CDR2 from the germline V gene are SGHRS and YFSETQ. Trimming pared 0 bases from V and 1 base from J, leaving 14 bases between.

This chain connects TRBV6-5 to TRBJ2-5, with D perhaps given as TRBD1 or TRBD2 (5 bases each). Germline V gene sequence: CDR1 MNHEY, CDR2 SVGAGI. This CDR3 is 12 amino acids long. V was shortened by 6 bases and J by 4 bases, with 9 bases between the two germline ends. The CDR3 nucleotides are TGTGCCAGCAGGACCGGGACAGAGACCCAGTACTTC. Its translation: CASRTGTETQYF.

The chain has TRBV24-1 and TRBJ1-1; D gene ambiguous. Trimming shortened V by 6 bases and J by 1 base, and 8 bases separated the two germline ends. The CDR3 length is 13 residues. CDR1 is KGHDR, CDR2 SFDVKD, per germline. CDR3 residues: CATSSSWNTEAFF. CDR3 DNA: TGTGCCACCAGTTCCTCATGGAACACTGAAGCTTTCTTT.